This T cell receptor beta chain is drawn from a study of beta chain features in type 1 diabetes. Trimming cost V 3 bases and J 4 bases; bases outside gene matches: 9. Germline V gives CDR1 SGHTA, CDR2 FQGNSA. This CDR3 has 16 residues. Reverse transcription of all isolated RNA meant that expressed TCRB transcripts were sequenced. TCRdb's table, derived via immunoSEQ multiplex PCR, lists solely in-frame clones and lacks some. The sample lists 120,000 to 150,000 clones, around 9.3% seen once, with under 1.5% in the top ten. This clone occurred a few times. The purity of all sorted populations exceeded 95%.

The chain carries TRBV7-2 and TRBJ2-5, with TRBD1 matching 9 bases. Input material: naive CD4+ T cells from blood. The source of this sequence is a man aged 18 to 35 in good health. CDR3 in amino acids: CASSLRGDRVGETQYF. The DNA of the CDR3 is TGTGCCAGCAGCTTGAGGGGGGACAGGGTGGGAGAGACCCAGTACTTC.